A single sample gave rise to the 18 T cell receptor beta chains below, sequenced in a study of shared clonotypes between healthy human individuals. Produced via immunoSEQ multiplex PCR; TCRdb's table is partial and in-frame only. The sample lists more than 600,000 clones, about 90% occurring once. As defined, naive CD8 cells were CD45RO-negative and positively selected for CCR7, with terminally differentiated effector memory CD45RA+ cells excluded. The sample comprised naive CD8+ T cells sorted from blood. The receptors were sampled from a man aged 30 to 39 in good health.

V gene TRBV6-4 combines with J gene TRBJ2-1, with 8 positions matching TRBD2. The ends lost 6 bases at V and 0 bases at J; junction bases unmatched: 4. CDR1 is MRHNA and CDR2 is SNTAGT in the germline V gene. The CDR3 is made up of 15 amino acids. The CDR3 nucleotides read TGTGCCAGCAGAGTCAGCGGGAGCTCCTACAATGAGCAGTTCTTC. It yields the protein CASRVSGSSYNEQFF.

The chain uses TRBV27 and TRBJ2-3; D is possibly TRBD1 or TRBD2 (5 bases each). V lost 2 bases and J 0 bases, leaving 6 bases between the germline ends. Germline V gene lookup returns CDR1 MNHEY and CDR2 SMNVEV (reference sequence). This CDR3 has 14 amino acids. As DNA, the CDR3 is TGTGCCAGCAGTTTAGAGGGGAGCACAGATACGCAGTATTTT. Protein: CASSLEGSTDTQYF.

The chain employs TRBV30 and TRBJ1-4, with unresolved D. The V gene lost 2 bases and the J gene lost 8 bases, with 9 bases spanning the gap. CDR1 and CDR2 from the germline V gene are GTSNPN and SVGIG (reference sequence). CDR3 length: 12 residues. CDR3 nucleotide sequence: TGTGCCTGGAGTACTATAGGGGAAAAACTGTTTTTT. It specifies CAWSTIGEKLFF.

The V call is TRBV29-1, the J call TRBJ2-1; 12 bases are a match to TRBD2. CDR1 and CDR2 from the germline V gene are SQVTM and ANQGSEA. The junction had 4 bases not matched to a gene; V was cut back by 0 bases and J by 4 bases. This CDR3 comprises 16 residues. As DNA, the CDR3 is TGCAGCGTTGAAGATAGGACTAGCGGGATTTACAATGAGCAGTTCTTC. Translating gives CSVEDRTSGIYNEQFF.

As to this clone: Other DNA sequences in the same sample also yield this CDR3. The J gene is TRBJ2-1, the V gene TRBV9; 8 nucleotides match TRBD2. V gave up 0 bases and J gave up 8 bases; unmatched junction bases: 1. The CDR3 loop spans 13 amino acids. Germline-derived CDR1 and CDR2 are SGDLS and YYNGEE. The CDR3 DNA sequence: TGTGCCAGCAGCGTAGCGGGAGGGTATGAGCAGTTCTTC. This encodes CASSVAGGYEQFF.

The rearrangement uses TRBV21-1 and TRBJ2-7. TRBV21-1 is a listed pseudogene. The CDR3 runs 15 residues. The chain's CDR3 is CASSETGPKSHEQYF. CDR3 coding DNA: TGTGCCAGCAGCGAAACGGGACCCAAGAGTCACGAGCAGTACTTC.

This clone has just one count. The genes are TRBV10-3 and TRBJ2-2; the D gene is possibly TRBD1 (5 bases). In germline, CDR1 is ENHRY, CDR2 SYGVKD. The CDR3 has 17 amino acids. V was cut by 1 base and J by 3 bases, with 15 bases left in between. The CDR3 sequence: CAISEYRQPRDTGELFF. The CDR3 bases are TGTGCCATCAGTGAGTACCGACAACCCAGGGACACCGGGGAGCTGTTTTTT.

In nucleotides, the CDR3 is TGTGCCAGCAGTTCTGGGGCTAGCGGGTACAATGAGCAGTTCTTC. Protein product: CASSSGASGYNEQFF. V is TRBV27 and J is TRBJ2-1; 8 bases match TRBD2. The V segment lost 4 bases and the J segment 4 bases; nucleotides outside the gene matches: 6. CDR1 is MNHEY, CDR2 SMNVEV, per germline (reference sequence). CDR3 size: 15 residues.

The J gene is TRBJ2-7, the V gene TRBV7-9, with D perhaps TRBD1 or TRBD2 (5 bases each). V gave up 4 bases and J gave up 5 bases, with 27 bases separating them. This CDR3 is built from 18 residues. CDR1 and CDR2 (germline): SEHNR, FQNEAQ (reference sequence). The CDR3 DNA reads TGTGCCAGCAGCTCGCCCATCGCAGGACTTAAGGGGTTCAACGAGCAGTACTTC. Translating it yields CASSSPIAGLKGFNEQYF.

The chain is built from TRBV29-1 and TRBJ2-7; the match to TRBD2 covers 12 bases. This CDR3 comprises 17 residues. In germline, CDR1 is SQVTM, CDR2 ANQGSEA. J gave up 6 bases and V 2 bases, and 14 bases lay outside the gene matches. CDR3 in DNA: TGCAGCGTTGAAAAGTTGACTAGCGGGAGCTCTCCTCGCGAGCAGTACTTC. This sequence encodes CSVEKLTSGSSPREQYF.

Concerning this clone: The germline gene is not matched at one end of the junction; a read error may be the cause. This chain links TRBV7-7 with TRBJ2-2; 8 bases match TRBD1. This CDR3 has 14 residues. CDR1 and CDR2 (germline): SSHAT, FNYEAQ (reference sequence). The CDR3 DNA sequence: TGTGCTAGCAGCTTGACAGGGGACACCGGGGAGCTGTTTTTT. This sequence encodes CASSLTGDTGELFF.

CDR3 coding DNA: TGTGCCAGCAGCCCCAACTATTCACCCCTCCACTTT. Translation: CASSPNYSPLHF. This rearrangement joins TRBV2 to TRBJ1-6; D gene unclear. The germline gives CDR1 SNHLY, CDR2 FYNNEI. The CDR3 has 12 amino acids. The V end lost 6 bases, the J end lost 8 bases, and 8 bases lay between the germline ends.

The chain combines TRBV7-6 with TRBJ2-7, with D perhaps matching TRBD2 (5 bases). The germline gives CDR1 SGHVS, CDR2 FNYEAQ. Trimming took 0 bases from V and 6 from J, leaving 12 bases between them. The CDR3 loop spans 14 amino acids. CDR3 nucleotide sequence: TGTGCCAGCAGCTTAGCAGAGGGTTCGGCCGAGCAGTACTTC. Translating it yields CASSLAEGSAEQYF.

CDR3 DNA sequence: TGTGCCAGCAGTCCGACTAGCGGGAGGTGGACAGATACGCAGTATTTT. Its protein product is CASSPTSGRWTDTQYF. This chain uses TRBV27 with TRBJ2-3; TRBD2 matches 13 bases. The CDR3 has 16 residues. Germline CDR1 and CDR2: MNHEY and SMNVEV (reference sequence). V dropped 5 bases and J dropped 3; count of bases not matched to a gene: 5.

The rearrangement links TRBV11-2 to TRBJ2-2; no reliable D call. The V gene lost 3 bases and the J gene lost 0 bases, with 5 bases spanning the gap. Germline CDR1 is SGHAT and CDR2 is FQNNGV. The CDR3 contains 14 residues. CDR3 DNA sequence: TGTGCCAGCAGCTTCTTCGCGAACACCGGGGAGCTGTTTTTT. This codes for CASSFFANTGELFF. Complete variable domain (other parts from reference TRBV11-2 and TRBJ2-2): EAGVAQSPRYKIIEKRQSVAFWCNPISGHATLYWYQQILGQGPKLLIQFQNNGVVDDSQLPKDRFSAERLKGVDSTLKIQPAKLEDSAVYLCASSFFANTGELFFGEGSRLTVL.

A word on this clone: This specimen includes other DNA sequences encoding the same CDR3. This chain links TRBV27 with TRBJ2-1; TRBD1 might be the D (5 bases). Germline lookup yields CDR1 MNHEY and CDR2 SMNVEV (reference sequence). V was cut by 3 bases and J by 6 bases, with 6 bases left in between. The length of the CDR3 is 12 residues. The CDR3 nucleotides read TGTGCCAGCAGTTTGCAGGGCAATGAGCAGTTCTTC. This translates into CASSLQGNEQFF.

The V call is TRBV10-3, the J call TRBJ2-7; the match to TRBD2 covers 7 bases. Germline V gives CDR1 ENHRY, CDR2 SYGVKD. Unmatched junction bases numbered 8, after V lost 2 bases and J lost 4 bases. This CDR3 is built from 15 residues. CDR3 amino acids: CAISESGTGFYEQYF. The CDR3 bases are TGTGCCATCAGTGAGAGCGGGACCGGCTTTTACGAGCAGTACTTC.

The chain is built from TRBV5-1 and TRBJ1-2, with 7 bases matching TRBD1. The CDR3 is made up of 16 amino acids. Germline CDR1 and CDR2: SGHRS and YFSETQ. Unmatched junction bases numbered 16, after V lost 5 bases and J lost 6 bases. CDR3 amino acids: CASSRTSRQGEDGYTF. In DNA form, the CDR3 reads TGCGCCAGCAGTAGGACCTCTCGACAGGGAGAGGATGGCTACACCTTC.